The 8 T cell receptor beta chains given below trace back to one sample, sequenced in a study of PD-1 blockade in classical Hodgkin lymphoma. Libraries were prepared by immunoSEQ multiplex PCR; TCRdb keeps only in-frame clonotypes and omits some of them. Of tens of thousands of clones in the sample, about 90% were seen once. This sample's time point: cycle 4 day 1 (C4D1), after 6 weeks of nivolumab. Autologous stem cell transplantation was followed by relapse in every patient, and brentuximab vedotin exposure varied. The specimen was peripheral blood mononuclear cells (PBMCs), collected before the fourth cycle of nivolumab. The source is a human donor with classical Hodgkin lymphoma.

The genes are TRBV6-1 and TRBJ1-6, with 7 bases fitting TRBD1. The CDR3 is 14 residues long. The V gene end was trimmed by 6 bases and the J gene end by 8 bases; junction bases not matched to a gene: 7. Germline values: CDR1 MNHNS, CDR2 SASEGT. The CDR3 here is CASSAGTADSPLHF. CDR3 sequence (DNA): TGTGCCAGCAGCGCCGGGACAGCTGATTCACCCCTCCACTTT.

The chain links TRBV7-8 to TRBJ2-2, with 8 bases that match TRBD2. CDR1 is SGHVS and CDR2 is FQNEAQ in the germline V gene. This CDR3 contains 15 residues. V trimming: 1 base; J trimming: 5 bases; junction bases outside the gene matches: 3. The CDR3 region is CASSLVPGGTGELFF. Written as DNA, the CDR3 is TGTGCCAGCAGCTTAGTGCCGGGGGGGACCGGGGAGCTGTTTTTT.

This chain uses TRBV7-9 with TRBJ1-2; D perhaps matches TRBD1 (5 bases). Germline-derived CDR1 and CDR2 are SEHNR and FQNEAQ (reference sequence). This CDR3 contains 16 residues. Trimming left V 2 bases short and J 7 bases short, with 20 bases between. CDR3 region: CASSLRTTDQGSGYTF. DNA of the CDR3: TGTGCCAGCAGCTTAAGGACGACGGACCAGGGAAGTGGCTACACCTTC.

The V call is TRBV5-6, the J call TRBJ2-1; weak D call: TRBD2 (6 bases). This CDR3 region has 13 residues. Per the germline V gene, CDR1 is SGHDT and CDR2 is YYEEEE. Trimming cost V 7 bases and J 3 bases, with 11 bases left between them. As DNA, the CDR3 is TGTGCCAGCTCCGGGACTCTCTACAATGAGCAGTTCTTC. Residues: CASSGTLYNEQFF.

This clone was recorded once. Other DNA sequences in this specimen translate into the identical CDR3. The chain carries TRBV5-1 and TRBJ2-5; 12 positions agree with TRBD1. V shed 4 bases and J 4 bases; nucleotides not matched to a gene: 2. This CDR3 comprises 14 residues. Germline CDR1 and CDR2: SGHRS and YFSETQ. The CDR3 sequence: CASSPGQGAETQYF. In nucleotides, the CDR3 is TGCGCCAGCAGCCCGGGACAGGGGGCAGAGACCCAGTACTTC.

The chain joins TRBV5-1 to TRBJ1-2; tentative D call: TRBD1 (6 bases). CDR1 and CDR2 (germline): SGHRS, YFSETQ. CDR3 length equals 14 residues. The germline V and J ends were trimmed by 5 bases and 5 bases, with 16 bases remaining between them. The DNA of the CDR3 is TGCGCCAGCAGTTTTGAGACAGGACGATATGGCTACACCTTC. As protein: CASSFETGRYGYTF.

This chain joins TRBV5-5 and TRBJ2-1, with D hard to call. The CDR3 consists of 16 residues. The germline V and J ends were trimmed by 0 bases and 2 bases, with 12 bases remaining between them. Germline lookup yields CDR1 SGHKS and CDR2 YYEKEE (reference sequence). In DNA, the CDR3 is TGTGCCAGCAGCTTGGAAGCCGGGTTAGCCTACAATGAGCAGTTCTTC. It codes for CASSLEAGLAYNEQFF.

The count of this clone is one. V and J are TRBV5-1 and TRBJ1-1; 7 positions agree with TRBD1. Germline loops: CDR1 SGHRS, CDR2 YFSETQ. There are 15 residues in the CDR3. The V gene end was trimmed by 4 bases and the J gene end by 4 bases; junction bases not matched to a gene: 10. This CDR3 reads CASSIQGSLFTEAFF. The CDR3 nucleotides are TGCGCCAGCAGCATACAGGGGAGCCTCTTCACTGAAGCTTTCTTT.